Listed below are T cell receptor beta chains from one sample, sequenced in a study of cytomegalovirus exposure and HLA in healthy donors. Sequencing used immunoSEQ multiplex PCR; TCRdb keeps in-frame clones, though not all of them. This sample has 150,000 to 200,000 clones; under 90% occur once, and the top ten carry about 9.3%. Sequenced: PBMCs. These TCRs come from a woman aged 18-35 years in good health and CMV-seropositive. Each CDR3 is given with its conserved first and last residue. A D gene is named only where the DNA matches it firmly. Some rows mark clone size as missing; the rest say once, few, many or name a class of expanded clone.

TRBJ1-5 | - | TRBV5-5 | - | CASSLQGPQPQHF | TGTGCCAGCAGCTTGCAGGGGCCTCAGCCCCAGCATTTT
TRBJ2-5 | - | TRBV11-2 | - | CASSVKETQYF | TGTGCCAGCAGCGTCAAAGAGACCCAGTACTTC
TRBJ1-4 | - | TRBV29-1 | - | CSVDLTDSATNEKLFF | TGCAGCGTTGACCTAACAGACAGTGCAACTAATGAAAAACTGTTTTTT
TRBJ1-5 | - | TRBV15 | TRBD1 | CATSRDLRQGGQPQHF | TGTGCCACCAGCAGAGATCTGAGGCAGGGGGGTCAGCCCCAGCATTTT
TRBJ1-1 | - | TRBV5-6 | - | CASSPINRVPEAFF | TGTGCCAGCAGTCCGATTAACAGGGTCCCTGAAGCTTTCTTT
TRBJ2-1 | few | TRBV10-1 | - | CASSESWSDEQFF | TGCGCCAGCAGTGAGTCCTGGAGCGATGAGCAGTTCTTC
TRBJ2-5 | - | TRBV4-2 | - | CASSQESMSGETQYF | TGTGCCAGCAGCCAAGAGAGTATGAGTGGAGAGACCCAGTACTTC
TRBJ2-1 | - | TRBV5-1 | - | CASSSGGGNSYNEQFF | TGCGCCAGCAGCTCTGGCGGCGGGAACTCCTACAATGAGCAGTTCTTC
TRBJ2-2 | - | TRBV10-1 | - | CASSIGGVEGELFF | TGCGCCAGCAGTATTGGGGGCGTAGAGGGGGAGCTGTTTTTT
TRBJ2-3 | - | TRBV7-2 | - | CASSLTGVTRGLGTDTQYF | TGTGCCAGCAGCTTAACGGGGGTAACGCGGGGGCTGGGCACAGATACGCAGTATTTT
TRBJ1-1 | - | TRBV7-9 | - | CASSFLDTEAFF | TGTGCCAGCAGCTTCCTCGACACTGAAGCTTTCTTT
TRBJ1-2 | - | TRBV12-2 | - | CASRCVSGQGAKRGYGYTF | TGTGCAAGTCGCTGCGTTAGTGGACAGGGGGCGAAGCGAGGCTATGGCTACACCTTC
TRBJ1-2 | - | TRBV4-1 | TRBD1 | CASSQDRRETGRNNYGYTF | TGCGCCAGCAGCCAAGATCGTCGGGAGACAGGGAGGAACAACTATGGCTACACCTTC
TRBJ1-4 | - | TRBV5-6 | TRBD1 | CASSYDRGNEKLFF | TGTGCCAGCAGCTACGACAGGGGGAATGAAAAACTGTTTTTT
TRBJ2-2 | - | TRBV7-7 | - | CASSLDRNTGELFF | TGTGCTAGCAGCTTAGATAGGAACACCGGGGAGCTGTTTTTT
TRBJ2-1 | - | TRBV4-2 | - | CASSLSGSNEQFF | TGTGCCAGCAGCCTTAGCGGATCCAATGAGCAGTTCTTC